Below are 18 T cell receptor beta chains sequenced from a single sample in a study of identifying expanded T cells in peripheral blood. The repertoire was sequenced with immunoSEQ multiplex PCR; TCRdb's copy has only in-frame clones and lacks some. The sample includes around 78,000 clones, approximately 84% of them seen just once. Input material: blood. The origin of the receptors is a person aged 18-70 years in good health.

V gene TRBV18 combines with J gene TRBJ2-7; the match to TRBD2 covers 16 bases. This CDR3 has 15 amino acids. J lost 6 bases, V lost 3 bases, and 2 bases had no gene match. Germline CDR1 KGHSH, CDR2 LQKENI. The CDR3 coding sequence is TGTGCCAGCTCACCCGGGACTAGCGGGAGGGCCGAGCAGTACTTC. Translation: CASSPGTSGRAEQYF.

The gene calls are TRBV7-9 and TRBJ2-1, with 8 nucleotides matching TRBD1. V lost 4 bases, J lost 0 bases, and 5 bases stayed unmatched. Germline values: CDR1 SEHNR, CDR2 FQNEAQ (reference sequence). The CDR3 length is 16 residues. CDR3 nucleotides: TGTGCCAGCAGCTCAGACAGGGGTGGCTCCTACAATGAGCAGTTCTTC. This translates into CASSSDRGGSYNEQFF. Full variable domain (rest looked up from reference TRBV7-9 and TRBJ2-1): DTGVSQNPRHKITKRGQNVTFRCDPISEHNRLYWYRQTLGQGPEFLTYFQNEAQLEKSRLLSDRFSAERPKGSFSTLEIQRTEQGDSAMYLCASSSDRGGSYNEQFFGPGTRLTVL.

The chain combines TRBV7-9 with TRBJ2-5; no clear D gene. Trimming cost V 3 bases and J 2 bases, with 10 bases left between them. Per the germline V gene, CDR1 is SEHNR and CDR2 is FQNEAQ (reference sequence). The CDR3 is 14 residues long. CDR3 amino acids: CASSFEALQETQYF. Here the CDR3 DNA reads TGTGCCAGCAGCTTCGAGGCGCTACAAGAGACCCAGTACTTC.

The chain has TRBV19 and TRBJ2-3; 8 nucleotides line up with TRBD2. Germline trimming cut 0 bases from V and 2 bases from J; bases unmatched to any gene: 7. The germline gives CDR1 LNHDA, CDR2 SQIVND (reference sequence). The CDR3 covers 17 residues. CDR3 region: CASSIDLSGGTTDTQYF. CDR3 in DNA: TGTGCCAGTAGTATAGATCTCAGCGGGGGAACCACAGATACGCAGTATTTT. The complete variable domain, with remaining parts taken from reference TRBV19 and TRBJ2-3, reads DGGITQSPKYLFRKEGQNVTLSCEQNLNHDAMYWYRQDPGQGLRLIYYSQIVNDFQKGDIAEGYSVSREKKESFPLTVTSAQKNPTAFYLCASSIDLSGGTTDTQYFGPGTRLTVL.

The sample holds one count of this clone. The chain has TRBV5-4 and TRBJ2-2; the match to TRBD2 covers 10 bases. The CDR3 has 18 amino acids. Trimming took 0 bases from V and 5 from J; bases not matched to a gene: 10. Germline CDR1 reads SGHNT; CDR2 reads YYREEE (reference sequence). The CDR3 DNA sequence: TGTGCCAGCAGCTTGGCATCTAGCGGGAGCCGTTCGACCGGGGAGCTGTTTTTT. It is translated as CASSLASSGSRSTGELFF.

The V and J genes are TRBV2 and TRBJ2-7, with TRBD1 matching over 12 bases. CDR1 is SNHLY and CDR2 is FYNNEI in the germline V gene. The CDR3 length is 14 residues. The J segment lost 3 bases and the V segment lost 7 bases, leaving 4 bases of the junction unmatched. The CDR3 reads CASNRDRGRYEQYF. The CDR3 coding sequence is TGTGCCAGCAATCGGGACAGGGGGCGCTACGAGCAGTACTTC.

This chain uses TRBV7-4 with TRBJ1-1; 8 bases line up with TRBD1. The CDR3 is 14 amino acids. The V segment lost 6 bases and the J segment 11 bases; nucleotides outside the gene matches: 14. Germline lookup yields CDR1 SGHVT and CDR2 SQSDAQ. CDR3 DNA: TGTGCCAGCAGTAAAGGGGTCAGGGGGCCGTTTGCTTTCTTT. This codes for CASSKGVRGPFAFF.

The rearrangement links TRBV6-1 to TRBJ1-5; no clear D gene. The CDR3 has 15 amino acids. Per germline, CDR1 MNHNS and CDR2 SASEGT. V lost 2 bases to trimming and J lost 7 bases, with 15 bases between them. CDR3 loop: CASSENLEVGQPQHF. CDR3 sequence (DNA): TGTGCCAGCAGTGAAAACCTGGAGGTGGGACAGCCCCAGCATTTT.

J is TRBJ2-1 and V is TRBV28, with a weak D call TRBD2 (6 bases). The CDR3 runs 15 residues. CDR1 and CDR2 from the germline V gene are MDHEN and SYDVKM. Trimming pared 6 bases from V and 2 bases from J, leaving 14 bases between. The CDR3 DNA reads as TGTGCCAGCAGGCGCGGAGGGCATACCTACAATGAGCAGTTCTTC. Its translation is CASRRGGHTYNEQFF.

The V call is TRBV7-9, the J call TRBJ1-3; D not certain. Germline V lookup: CDR1 SEHNR, CDR2 FQNEAQ (reference sequence). The V end lost 3 bases, the J end lost 2 bases, and 5 bases lay between the germline ends. This CDR3 has 13 residues. CDR3 bases: TGTGCCAGCAGCTTGGAGGCTGGAAACACCATATATTTT. This sequence encodes CASSLEAGNTIYF.

The chain uses TRBV7-2 and TRBJ2-1; 13 nucleotides agree with TRBD2. Per germline, CDR1 SGHTA and CDR2 FQGNSA. The CDR3 extends over 15 amino acids. After removal of 5 bases from V and 7 bases from J, the junction contained 5 bases not matched to a gene. CDR3: CASSQTSGRANEQFF. The CDR3 region has the DNA TGTGCCAGCAGCCAAACTAGCGGGAGGGCAAATGAGCAGTTCTTC.

The chain joins TRBV7-2 to TRBJ2-7, with 7 bases matching TRBD2. The CDR3 spans 15 residues. V trimming: 5 bases; J trimming: 2 bases; junction bases outside the gene matches: 9. Germline-derived CDR1 and CDR2 are SGHTA and FQGNSA. DNA of the CDR3: TGTGCCAGCAGCGAGAGGGTGGGAGGGGCCTACGAGCAGTACTTC. Residues: CASSERVGGAYEQYF.

The chain uses TRBV6-5 and TRBJ2-5; D unclear. Germline CDR1 MNHEY, CDR2 SVGAGI. Trimming removed 2 bases from V and 2 bases from J, with 0 bases in between. There are 11 residues in the CDR3. The CDR3 nucleotides are TGTGCCAGCAGTTACCAAGAGACCCAGTACTTC. Its protein product is CASSYQETQYF.

The chain couples TRBV6-5 to TRBJ2-7, with 7 bases fitting TRBD1. With 6 bases clipped from V and 4 bases from J, the junction kept 9 bases outside the gene matches. The germline V gene encodes CDR1 MNHEY and CDR2 SVGAGI. This CDR3 is 14 amino acids long. The CDR3 region is CASRLQGFSYEQYF. The CDR3 DNA is TGTGCCAGCAGGTTACAGGGGTTCTCTTACGAGCAGTACTTC.

This clone is a singleton in its sample. The chain employs TRBV6-6 and TRBJ2-2, with 8 bases identical to TRBD1. CDR1 is MNHNY, CDR2 SVGAGI, per germline (reference sequence). V lost 6 bases and J lost 7; bases outside the gene matches: 7. The CDR3 sequence is 14 residues long. CDR3 DNA: TGTGCCAGCAGCTTAGACAGGGGTCACGGGGAGCTGTTTTTT. Protein product: CASSLDRGHGELFF.

The chain is built from TRBV4-2 and TRBJ2-2; perhaps TRBD2 as D (6 bases). Per the germline V gene, CDR1 is LGHNA and CDR2 is YNFKEQ. The V end was cut by 0 bases, the J end by 5 bases, with 10 bases between. The CDR3 totals 15 residues. As DNA, the CDR3 is TGTGCCAGCAGCCAAGAAGGGCTAGCGACCGGGGAGCTGTTTTTT. Translated: CASSQEGLATGELFF.

V is TRBV19 and J is TRBJ2-6; no clear D. The CDR3 covers 15 residues. V was pared by 11 bases and J by 0 bases, with 14 bases between. From germline, CDR1 is LNHDA and CDR2 SQIVND (reference sequence). In nucleotides, the CDR3 is TGTGCCTCGAGTTTTGATCGCTCTGGGGCCAACGTCCTGACTTTC. This translates into CASSFDRSGANVLTF.

This chain connects TRBV10-3 to TRBJ1-1; a weak D match, TRBD1 (6 bases). The CDR3 sequence is 15 residues long. Looked up from germline, CDR1 is ENHRY and CDR2 is SYGVKD. Between the trimmed V and J ends, which lost 8 bases and 5 bases, there was a span of 21 bases. The CDR3 DNA sequence: TGTGCCATCGCTCGGGGGGCCAGTGGGTTGACTGAAGCTTTCTTT. As protein: CAIARGASGLTEAFF.